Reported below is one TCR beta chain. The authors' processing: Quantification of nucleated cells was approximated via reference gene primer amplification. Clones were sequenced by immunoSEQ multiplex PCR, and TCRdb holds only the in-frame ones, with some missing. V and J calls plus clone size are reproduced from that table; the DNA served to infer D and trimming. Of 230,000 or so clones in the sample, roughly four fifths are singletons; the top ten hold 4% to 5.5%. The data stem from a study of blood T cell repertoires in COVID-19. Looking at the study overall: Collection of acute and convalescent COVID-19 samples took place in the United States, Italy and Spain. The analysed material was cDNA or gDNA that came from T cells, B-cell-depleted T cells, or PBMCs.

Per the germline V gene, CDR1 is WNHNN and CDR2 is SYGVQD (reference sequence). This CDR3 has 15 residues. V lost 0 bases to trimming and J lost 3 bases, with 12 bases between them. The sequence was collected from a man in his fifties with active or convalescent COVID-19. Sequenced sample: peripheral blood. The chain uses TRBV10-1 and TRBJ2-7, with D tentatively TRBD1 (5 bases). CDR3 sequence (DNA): TGCGCCAGCAGTGAGTCGCGCCAGGGCGGCTACGAGCAGTACTTC. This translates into CASSESRQGGYEQYF.